This T cell receptor (beta chain) was documented in a study of siplizumab effects on memory and regulatory T cells. Notes on the study in general: Confirmation that proliferating Tregs from siplizumab cultures had suppressive function was not obtained. Among alloreactive clones, only a minor fraction mapped to unstimulated subsets. Naive versus memory phenotype went unassigned for roughly 75-96% of proliferating CD4+ or CD8+ clones.

Approximately 100,000 TCR templates per sample were assayed. The protocol was immunoSEQ multiplex PCR, while the TCRdb copy is restricted to in-frame clones and leaves out a portion. The table has approximately 75,000 clones, just over 90% seen once. Germline assignment: CDR1 SGDLS and CDR2 YYNGEE. The V and J ends lost 0 bases and 1 base respectively, with 7 bases between them. This CDR3 is 15 amino acids long. To note about this clone: Its matching antigen is unknown.

The rearrangement links TRBV9 to TRBJ1-4; D may be TRBD1 (5 bases). The sequence came from a human donor in good health. Sequencing used CD8+ T cells sorted from blood. The CDR3 sequence is CASSVAGLTNEKLFF. The CDR3 region has the DNA TGTGCCAGCAGCGTAGCAGGGTTAACTAATGAAAAACTGTTTTTT.